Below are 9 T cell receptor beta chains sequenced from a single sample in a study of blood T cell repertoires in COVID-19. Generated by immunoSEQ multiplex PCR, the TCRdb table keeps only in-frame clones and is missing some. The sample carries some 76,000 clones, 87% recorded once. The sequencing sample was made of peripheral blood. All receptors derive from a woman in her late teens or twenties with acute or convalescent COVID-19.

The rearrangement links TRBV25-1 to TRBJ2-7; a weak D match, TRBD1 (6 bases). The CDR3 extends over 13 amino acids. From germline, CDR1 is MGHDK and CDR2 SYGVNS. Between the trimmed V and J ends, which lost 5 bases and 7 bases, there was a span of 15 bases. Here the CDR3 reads CASSSGQSREQYF. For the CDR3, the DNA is TGTGCCAGCAGTTCAGGACAGTCGAGGGAGCAGTACTTC.

CDR3 DNA sequence: TGTGCCAGCAGGACAGGGTCTCAGCCCCAGCATTTT. Its protein product is CASRTGSQPQHF. The J gene is TRBJ1-5, the V gene TRBV2; TRBD1 matches 7 bases. The CDR3 covers 12 residues. With V trimmed by 6 bases and J by 6 bases, 2 bases remained unmatched. CDR1 is SNHLY, CDR2 FYNNEI, per germline.

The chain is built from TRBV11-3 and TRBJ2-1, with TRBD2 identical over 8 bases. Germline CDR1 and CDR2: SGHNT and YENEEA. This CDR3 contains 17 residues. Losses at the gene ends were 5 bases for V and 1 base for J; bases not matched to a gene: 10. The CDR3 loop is CASSPGRAGGSYNEQFF. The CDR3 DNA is TGTGCCAGCAGCCCAGGCCGGGCGGGGGGATCCTACAATGAGCAGTTCTTC.

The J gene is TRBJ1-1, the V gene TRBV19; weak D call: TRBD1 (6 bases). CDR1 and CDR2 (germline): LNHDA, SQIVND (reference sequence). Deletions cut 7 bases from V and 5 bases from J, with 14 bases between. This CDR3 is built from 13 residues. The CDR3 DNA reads TGTGCCAGTATAGGGCAGGGGACGACTGAAGCTTTCTTT. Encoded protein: CASIGQGTTEAFF.

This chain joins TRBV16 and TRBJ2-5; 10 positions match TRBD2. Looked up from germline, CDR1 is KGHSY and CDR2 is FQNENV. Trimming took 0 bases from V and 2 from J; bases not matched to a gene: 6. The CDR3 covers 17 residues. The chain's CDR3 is CASSQSITSGIQETQYF. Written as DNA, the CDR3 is TGTGCCAGCAGCCAATCGATTACTAGCGGGATACAAGAGACCCAGTACTTC.

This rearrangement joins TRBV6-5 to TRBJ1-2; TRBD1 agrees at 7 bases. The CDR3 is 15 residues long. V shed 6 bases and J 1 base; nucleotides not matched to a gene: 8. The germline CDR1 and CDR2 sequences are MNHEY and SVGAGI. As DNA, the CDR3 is TGTGCCAGCAGGCGGACAGGTGGGGATAACTATGGCTACACCTTC. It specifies CASRRTGGDNYGYTF.

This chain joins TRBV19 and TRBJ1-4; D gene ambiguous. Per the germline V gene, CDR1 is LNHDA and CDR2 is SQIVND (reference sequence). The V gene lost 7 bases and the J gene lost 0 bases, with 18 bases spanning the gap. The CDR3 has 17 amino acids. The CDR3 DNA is TGTGCCAGTACCTCGCCCGCTTGGACTGCAACTAATGAAAAACTGTTTTTT. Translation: CASTSPAWTATNEKLFF.

CDR3 region: CASSKTAYNEQFF. The CDR3 DNA is TGTGCCAGCAGTAAAACAGCATACAATGAGCAGTTCTTC. The V gene is TRBV2, the J gene TRBJ2-1; D not certain. CDR1 SNHLY and CDR2 FYNNEI come from the germline V gene. This CDR3 has 13 residues. The V end lost 5 bases, the J end lost 4 bases, and 9 bases lay between the germline ends.

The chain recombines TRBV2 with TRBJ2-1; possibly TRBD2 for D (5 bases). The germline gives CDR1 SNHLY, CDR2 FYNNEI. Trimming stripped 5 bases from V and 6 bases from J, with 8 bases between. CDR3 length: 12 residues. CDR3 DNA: TGTGCCAGCAGTCTAAGCGGCAATGAGCAGTTCTTC. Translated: CASSLSGNEQFF.